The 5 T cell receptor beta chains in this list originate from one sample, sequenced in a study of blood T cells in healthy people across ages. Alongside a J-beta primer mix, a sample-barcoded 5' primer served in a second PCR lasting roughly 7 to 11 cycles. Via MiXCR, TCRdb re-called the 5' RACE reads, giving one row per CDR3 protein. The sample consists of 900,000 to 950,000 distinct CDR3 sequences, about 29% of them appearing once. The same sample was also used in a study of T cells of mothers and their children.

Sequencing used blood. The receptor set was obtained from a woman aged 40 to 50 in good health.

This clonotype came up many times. In DNA form, the CDR3 reads TGTGCCAGCAGTTTCGGGGCGGGGGTAACAGATACGCAGTATTTT. Translating it yields CASSFGAGVTDTQYF. The chain is built from TRBV28 and TRBJ2-3, with TRBD2 identical over 7 bases. Per germline, CDR1 MDHEN and CDR2 SYDVKM. This CDR3 contains 15 residues. Unmatched junction bases numbered 6, after V lost 3 bases and J lost 3 bases. Full variable domain (rest looked up from reference TRBV28 and TRBJ2-3): DVKVTQSSRYLVKRTGEKVFLECVQDMDHENMFWYRQDPGLGLRLIYFSYDVKMKEKGDIPEGYSVSREKKERFSLILESASTNQTSMYLCASSFGAGVTDTQYFGPGTRLTVL.

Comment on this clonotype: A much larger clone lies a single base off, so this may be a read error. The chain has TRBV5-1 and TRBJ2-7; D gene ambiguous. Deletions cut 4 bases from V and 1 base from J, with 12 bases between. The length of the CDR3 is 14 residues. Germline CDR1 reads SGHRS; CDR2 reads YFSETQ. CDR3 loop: CASSMEYRSYEQYF. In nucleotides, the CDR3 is TGCGCCAGCAGCATGGAGTACCGATCCTACGAGCAGTACTTC.

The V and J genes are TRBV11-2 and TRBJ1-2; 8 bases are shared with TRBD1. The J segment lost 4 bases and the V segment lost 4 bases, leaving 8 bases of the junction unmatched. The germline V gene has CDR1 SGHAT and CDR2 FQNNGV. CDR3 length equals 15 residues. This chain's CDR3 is CASSSGYGQGYGYTF. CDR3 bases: TGTGCCAGCAGCTCGGGTTATGGACAGGGCTATGGCTACACCTTC.

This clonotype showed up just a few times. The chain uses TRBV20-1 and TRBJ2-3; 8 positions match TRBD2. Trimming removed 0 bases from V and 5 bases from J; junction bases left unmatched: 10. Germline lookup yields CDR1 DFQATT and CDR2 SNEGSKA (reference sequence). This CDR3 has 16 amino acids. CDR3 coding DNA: TGCAGTGCTAGAGAACCCGGGGGGGCCATTAGAGATACGCAGTATTTT. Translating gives CSAREPGGAIRDTQYF.

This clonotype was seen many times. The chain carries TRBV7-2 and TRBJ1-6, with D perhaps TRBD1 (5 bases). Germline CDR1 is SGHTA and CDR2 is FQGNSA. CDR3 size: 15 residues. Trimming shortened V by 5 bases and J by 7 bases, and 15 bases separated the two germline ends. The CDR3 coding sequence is TGTGCCAGCAGCCCCATCCCGGGGACGAATTCACCCCTCCACTTT. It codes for CASSPIPGTNSPLHF.